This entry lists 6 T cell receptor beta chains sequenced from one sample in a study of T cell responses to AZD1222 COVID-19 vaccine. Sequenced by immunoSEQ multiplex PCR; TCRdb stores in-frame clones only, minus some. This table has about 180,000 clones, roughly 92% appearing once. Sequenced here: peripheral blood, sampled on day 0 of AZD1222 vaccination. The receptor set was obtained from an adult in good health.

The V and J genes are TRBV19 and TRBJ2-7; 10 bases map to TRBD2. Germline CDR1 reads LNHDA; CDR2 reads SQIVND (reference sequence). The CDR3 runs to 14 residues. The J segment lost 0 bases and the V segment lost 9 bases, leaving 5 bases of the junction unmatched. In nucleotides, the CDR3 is TGTGCCAGCTCGACTAGCGGGTACTCCTACGAGCAGTACTTC. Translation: CASSTSGYSYEQYF. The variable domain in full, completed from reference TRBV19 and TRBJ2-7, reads DGGITQSPKYLFRKEGQNVTLSCEQNLNHDAMYWYRQDPGQGLRLIYYSQIVNDFQKGDIAEGYSVSREKKESFPLTVTSAQKNPTAFYLCASSTSGYSYEQYFGPGTRLTVT.

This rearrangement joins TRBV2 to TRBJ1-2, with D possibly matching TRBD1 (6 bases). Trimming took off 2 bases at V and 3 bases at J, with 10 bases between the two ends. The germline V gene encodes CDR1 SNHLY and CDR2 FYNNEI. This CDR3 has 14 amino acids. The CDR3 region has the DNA TGTGCCAGCAGTGAATCGTCAGGGGACTATGGCTACACCTTC. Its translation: CASSESSGDYGYTF.

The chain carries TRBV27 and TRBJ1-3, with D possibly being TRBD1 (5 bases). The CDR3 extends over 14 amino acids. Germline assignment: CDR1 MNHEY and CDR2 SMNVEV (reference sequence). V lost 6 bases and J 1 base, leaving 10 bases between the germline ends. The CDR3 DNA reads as TGTGCCAGCAGCTTCCAGGGATCTGGAAACACCATATATTTT. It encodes CASSFQGSGNTIYF.

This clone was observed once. CDR3: CASSLGVAANTEAFF. In nucleotides, the CDR3 is TGTGCCAGCAGTTTGGGGGTAGCTGCGAACACTGAAGCTTTCTTT. The rearrangement links TRBV27 to TRBJ1-1, with TRBD1 as a possible D gene (5 bases). V gave up 3 bases and J gave up 1 base, with 12 bases separating them. CDR1 MNHEY and CDR2 SMNVEV come from the germline V gene (reference sequence). This CDR3 is 15 amino acids long.

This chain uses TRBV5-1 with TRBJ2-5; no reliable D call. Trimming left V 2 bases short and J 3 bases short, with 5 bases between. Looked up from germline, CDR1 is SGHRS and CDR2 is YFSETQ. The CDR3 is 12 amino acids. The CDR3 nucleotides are TGCGCCAGCAGCTTTGTAGAAGAGACCCAGTACTTC. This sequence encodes CASSFVEETQYF.

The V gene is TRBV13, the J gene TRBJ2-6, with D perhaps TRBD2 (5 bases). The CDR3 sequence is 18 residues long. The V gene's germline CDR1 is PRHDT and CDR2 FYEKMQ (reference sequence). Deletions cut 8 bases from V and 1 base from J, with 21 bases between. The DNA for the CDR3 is TGTGCCAGCGCACCCACCGGCCCTAGCTCTTCTGGGGCCAACGTCCTGACTTTC. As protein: CASAPTGPSSSGANVLTF.